The 31 T cell receptor beta chains below were found in one sample sequenced in a study of T-cell memory formation after mild COVID-19. Via MiXCR, TCRdb re-called the 5' RACE reads, giving one row per CDR3 protein. The repertoire has some 450,000 distinct CDR3 sequences, under 20% of them found once; the top ten carry 20% to 25%. The sequenced sample was PBMCs or a T cell subset sorted from them (not recorded which). These receptor sequences come from a man in his late teens or twenties who had mild COVID-19 (a few samples of this study predate the infection). Cell type and time point are not known.

V is TRBV7-8 and J is TRBJ2-3, with no clear D. The germline V gene has CDR1 SGHVS and CDR2 FQNEAQ. V was cut by 3 bases and J by 1 base, with 5 bases left in between. The CDR3 has 13 amino acids. The CDR3 loop is CASSFGRTDTQYF. The DNA for the CDR3 is TGTGCCAGCAGCTTTGGCCGCACAGATACGCAGTATTTT.

This chain joins TRBV5-6 and TRBJ1-1; D ambiguous. The V end was cut by 3 bases, the J end by 0 bases, with 9 bases between. Germline lookup yields CDR1 SGHDT and CDR2 YYEEEE. CDR3 length equals 14 residues. CDR3 sequence: CASSSPPMNTEAFF. The CDR3 nucleotides read TGTGCCAGCAGCTCCCCCCCGATGAACACTGAAGCTTTCTTT.

The rearrangement links TRBV12-3 or TRBV12-4 to TRBJ2-4, with 7 nucleotides matching TRBD1. The J segment lost 7 bases and the V segment lost 5 bases, leaving 8 bases of the junction unmatched. CDR3 size: 14 residues. As DNA, the CDR3 is TGTGCCAGCAGTCCCACCGACAGGGCTAACATTCAGTACTTC. Translation: CASSPTDRANIQYF.

In this sample, this clonotype turned up a few times. The chain carries TRBV7-2 and TRBJ2-7; TRBD1 aligns across 8 bases. Looked up from germline, CDR1 is SGHTA and CDR2 is FQGNSA. The CDR3 spans 15 residues. V was pared by 4 bases and J by 3 bases, with 8 bases of the junction left unmatched. CDR3 nucleotides: TGTGCCAGCAGCTCCTATCCGGGACAGGTCTACGAGCAGTACTTC. Protein sequence: CASSSYPGQVYEQYF.

The rearrangement links TRBV11-2 to TRBJ2-3; 9 bases are shared with TRBD1. The length of the CDR3 is 17 residues. The ends lost 1 base at V and 4 bases at J; junction bases unmatched: 9. Germline V gene sequence: CDR1 SGHAT, CDR2 FQNNGV. Written as DNA, the CDR3 is TGTGCCAGCAGCTTAGTCCCGGGACAGGGACAGGCAGATACGCAGTATTTT. This encodes CASSLVPGQGQADTQYF.

V usage is TRBV27 and J usage is TRBJ2-3, with TRBD2 identical over 7 bases. The CDR3 is 13 residues long. CDR1 is MNHEY, CDR2 SMNVEV, per germline (reference sequence). V was clipped by 4 bases and J by 7 bases; unmatched bases: 5. The DNA of the CDR3 is TGTGCCAGCAGTTCAGCCGGGACTAATACGCAGTATTTT. This sequence encodes CASSSAGTNTQYF.

J is TRBJ1-6 and V is TRBV20-1, with D maybe TRBD1 (6 bases). Per the germline V gene, CDR1 is DFQATT and CDR2 is SNEGSKA (reference sequence). Trimming removed 3 bases at V and 5 bases at J, with 14 bases between. The CDR3 totals 15 residues. CDR3 sequence: CSASPGAWDNSPLHF. The CDR3 bases are TGCAGTGCTAGTCCGGGGGCATGGGATAATTCACCCCTCCACTTT.

This clonotype has at least ten counts. The chain has TRBV18 and TRBJ2-5; no reliable D call. This CDR3 is built from 14 residues. The germline V gene encodes CDR1 KGHSH and CDR2 LQKENI. The V and J ends lost 8 bases and 1 base respectively, with 14 bases between them. The CDR3 loop is CASSPAGGQETQYF. CDR3 bases: TGTGCCAGCAGCCCTGCTGGCGGCCAAGAGACCCAGTACTTC.

The chain joins TRBV4-1 to TRBJ1-2; D is possibly TRBD1 (6 bases). The V and J ends lost 3 bases and 2 bases respectively, with 10 bases between them. The CDR3 length is 14 residues. CDR1 and CDR2 from the germline V gene are MGHRA and YSYEKL. Here the CDR3 reads CASSHITGNYGYTF. The CDR3 DNA follows: TGCGCCAGCAGCCACATTACAGGGAACTATGGCTACACCTTC.

This rearrangement joins TRBV20-1 to TRBJ2-4, with D perhaps matching TRBD2 (6 bases). The CDR3 extends over 13 amino acids. Germline CDR1 DFQATT, CDR2 SNEGSKA (reference sequence). The V and J ends lost 6 bases and 8 bases respectively, with 17 bases between them. CDR3 nucleotide sequence: TGCAGTGCCCCCTCGTGGGAGGTAGACATTCAGTACTTC. Translation: CSAPSWEVDIQYF.

The J gene is TRBJ2-3, the V gene TRBV20-1; D is unresolved. The CDR3 covers 12 residues. The germline CDR1 and CDR2 sequences are DFQATT and SNEGSKA (reference sequence). V gave up 1 base and J gave up 5 bases, with 7 bases separating them. The CDR3 spells CSARAVGDTQYF. CDR3 DNA: TGCAGTGCTAGAGCGGTCGGAGATACGCAGTATTTT.

V usage is TRBV7-9 and J usage is TRBJ1-6; tentative D call: TRBD1 (6 bases). CDR1 is SEHNR, CDR2 FQNEAQ, per germline (reference sequence). Trimming removed 7 bases from V and 7 bases from J, with 11 bases in between. This CDR3 comprises 13 residues. In nucleotides, the CDR3 is TGTGCCAGCACCACAGGGCTAAATTCACCCCTCCACTTT. Amino acid sequence: CASTTGLNSPLHF.

This sequence joins TRBV6-1 and TRBJ1-5; perhaps TRBD1 as D (5 bases). The CDR3 runs to 15 residues. Trimming removed 5 bases at V and 4 bases at J, with 15 bases between. Germline CDR1 reads MNHNS; CDR2 reads SASEGT. The CDR3 nucleotides are TGTGCCAGCAGTCCCGGGACTCCAGTGAATCAGCCCCAGCATTTT. Translation: CASSPGTPVNQPQHF.

The chain is built from TRBV3-1 and TRBJ2-7, with 9 bases fitting TRBD2. Germline values: CDR1 LGHDT, CDR2 YNNKEL (reference sequence). This CDR3 is built from 17 residues. The trim removed 4 bases at V and 0 bases at J, leaving 10 bases unmatched. The CDR3 here is CASSLRVSGGSSYEQYF. The CDR3 region has the DNA TGTGCCAGCAGCCTGCGGGTTAGCGGGGGTAGCTCCTACGAGCAGTACTTC.

As for this clonotype: The junction and the germline gene differ at one end; a read error may be behind it. The V and J genes are TRBV7-2 and TRBJ1-2; D is unresolved. Germline-derived CDR1 and CDR2 are SGHTA and FQGNSA. This CDR3 is built from 12 residues. The CDR3 region has the DNA TGTGCCAGCAGCCTAGCTACCTATGGCTACACCTTC. Amino acids: CASSLATYGYTF.

The genes are TRBV6-5 and TRBJ1-4; 9 nucleotides line up with TRBD1. The CDR3 contains 15 residues. The J segment lost 3 bases and the V segment lost 2 bases, leaving 1 base of the junction unmatched. Per germline, CDR1 MNHEY and CDR2 SVGAGI. This CDR3 is CASSYTGGPNEKLFF. The CDR3, as DNA: TGTGCCAGCAGTTACACAGGGGGCCCTAATGAAAAACTGTTTTTT.

The chain links TRBV20-1 to TRBJ1-2, with D possibly being TRBD1 (5 bases). Trimming took off 0 bases at V and 3 bases at J, with 11 bases between the two ends. The germline V gene encodes CDR1 DFQATT and CDR2 SNEGSKA (reference sequence). There are 14 residues in the CDR3. CDR3 sequence: CSARDERGDYGYTF. DNA of the CDR3: TGCAGTGCTAGAGACGAGAGAGGGGACTATGGCTACACCTTC.

A few counts support this clonotype. The chain joins TRBV19 to TRBJ1-4; the D is unclear. This CDR3 contains 14 residues. From germline, CDR1 is LNHDA and CDR2 SQIVND (reference sequence). V lost 5 bases to trimming and J lost 4 bases, with 11 bases between them. This CDR3 is CASSVGRLNEKLFF. DNA for the CDR3: TGTGCCAGTAGTGTCGGCAGACTTAATGAAAAACTGTTTTTT.

This rearrangement joins TRBV5-1 to TRBJ2-3; TRBD2 might be the D (6 bases). Trimming removed 3 bases from V and 5 bases from J, with 16 bases in between. CDR1 SGHRS and CDR2 YFSETQ come from the germline V gene. The CDR3 is 15 residues long. The CDR3 DNA is TGCGCCAGCAGCTGGAGCGGGTGGCTAATAGATACGCAGTATTTT. Its translation: CASSWSGWLIDTQYF.

The chain joins TRBV6-5 to TRBJ2-1; D perhaps matches TRBD1 (6 bases). The CDR3 extends over 13 amino acids. Germline lookup yields CDR1 MNHEY and CDR2 SVGAGI. Trimming removed 8 bases from V and 4 bases from J, with 12 bases in between. Here the CDR3 DNA reads TGTGCCAGCGGCCACGGACAGTACAATGAGCAGTTCTTC. Translating gives CASGHGQYNEQFF.

This clonotype was seen more than once but under ten times. The rearrangement uses TRBV5-5 and TRBJ1-1, with unresolved D. Trimming left V 0 bases short and J 7 bases short, with 13 bases between. CDR3 length: 14 amino acids. Germline V gene lookup returns CDR1 SGHKS and CDR2 YYEKEE (reference sequence). CDR3 nucleotide sequence: TGTGCCAGCAGCTTGGCCTCAACAGCCGATGAAGCTTTCTTT. Its protein is CASSLASTADEAFF.

The sample holds a few counts of this clonotype. The chain couples TRBV4-3 to TRBJ2-3; D ambiguous. This CDR3 comprises 15 residues. V was cut by 0 bases and J by 4 bases, with 11 bases left in between. CDR1 and CDR2 from the germline V gene are LGHNA and YSLEER. This CDR3 reads CASSQERRVADTQYF. The CDR3 DNA reads TGCGCCAGCAGCCAAGAGCGGCGCGTCGCAGATACGCAGTATTTT.

This clonotype was seen more than once but under ten times. The chain links TRBV7-2 to TRBJ2-5; 8 bases match TRBD2. This CDR3 spans 17 amino acids. The germline V gene has CDR1 SGHTA and CDR2 FQGNSA. V shed 1 base and J 5 bases; nucleotides not matched to a gene: 12. Here the CDR3 reads CASSLVGSGALGETQYF. Here the CDR3 DNA reads TGTGCCAGCAGCTTAGTGGGTAGCGGGGCCTTGGGGGAGACCCAGTACTTC.

Of note for this clonotype: At one boundary the junction diverges from the germline segment, which might be a read error. The chain links TRBV6-2 or TRBV6-3 to TRBJ1-5, with 7 bases lining up with TRBD1. CDR1 is MNHEY, CDR2 SVGEGT, per germline. The CDR3 sequence is 17 residues long. CDR3 in DNA: TGTGCTAGCAGTCAACCGACAGGGAAAATATCCAATCAGCCCCAGCATTTT. Its protein is CASSQPTGKISNQPQHF.

This clonotype was picked up many times. The chain links TRBV7-3 to TRBJ2-7; D possibly corresponds to TRBD2 (7 bases). The CDR3 extends over 13 amino acids. Trimming shortened V by 1 base and J by 7 bases, and 11 bases separated the two germline ends. The germline CDR1 and CDR2 sequences are SGHTA and FQGTGA. The CDR3 sequence is CASSLRRGQEQYF. The CDR3 region has the DNA TGTGCCAGCAGCTTAAGGCGGGGGCAGGAGCAGTACTTC.

This clonotype has more than one count but fewer than ten. The chain uses TRBV7-2 and TRBJ2-3; D remains unclear. The CDR3 runs 16 residues. Trimming took 0 bases from V and 6 from J, leaving 16 bases between them. Looked up from germline, CDR1 is SGHTA and CDR2 is FQGNSA. The CDR3 DNA sequence: TGTGCCAGCAGCTTAGCACGTAGGCCTACGGCCGATACGCAGTATTTT. This gives the protein CASSLARRPTADTQYF.

In its sample, this clonotype was seen a few times. This chain's CDR3 is CASTGTRSALYNEQFF. The CDR3 DNA is TGTGCCAGTACCGGGACTAGGAGTGCCCTATACAATGAGCAGTTCTTC. The chain has TRBV28 and TRBJ2-1; 8 bases match TRBD2. From germline, CDR1 is MDHEN and CDR2 SYDVKM. The CDR3 runs to 16 residues. V lost 9 bases to trimming and J lost 4 bases; unmatched junction nucleotides: 14.

J is TRBJ2-3 and V is TRBV20-1; D uncertain. Per the germline V gene, CDR1 is DFQATT and CDR2 is SNEGSKA (reference sequence). The CDR3 covers 12 residues. The V gene lost 6 bases and the J gene lost 6 bases, with 13 bases spanning the gap. The CDR3 protein is CSAERPGDTQYF. In DNA, the CDR3 is TGCAGTGCAGAACGACCTGGCGATACGCAGTATTTT.

This chain links TRBV2 with TRBJ2-3; TRBD2 aligns across 11 bases. The V and J ends lost 5 bases and 5 bases, in that order; junction bases with no gene match: 9. The CDR3 has 16 amino acids. Germline V gives CDR1 SNHLY, CDR2 FYNNEI. Here the CDR3 reads CASSPASGGPGDTQYF. The DNA for the CDR3 is TGTGCCAGCAGTCCCGCTAGCGGGGGGCCGGGAGATACGCAGTATTTT. The variable domain in full, completed from reference TRBV2 and TRBJ2-3, reads EPEVTQTPSHQVTQMGQEVILRCVPISNHLYFYWYRQILGQKVEFLVSFYNNEISEKSEIFDDQFSVERPDGSNFTLKIRSTKLEDSAMYFCASSPASGGPGDTQYFGPGTRLTVL.

The rearrangement links TRBV4-2 to TRBJ2-2; 10 nucleotides match TRBD1. Unmatched junction bases numbered 1, after V lost 0 bases and J lost 3 bases. The CDR3 consists of 16 residues. The V gene's germline CDR1 is LGHNA and CDR2 YNFKEQ. The CDR3 bases are TGTGCCAGCAGCCAAGAGACAGGGGGCTACACCGGGGAGCTGTTTTTT. Its protein product is CASSQETGGYTGELFF.

This clonotype has only a few counts. The chain couples TRBV27 to TRBJ2-5; TRBD2 aligns across 13 bases. V lost 5 bases to trimming and J lost 2 bases; unmatched junction nucleotides: 11. Germline loops: CDR1 MNHEY, CDR2 SMNVEV (reference sequence). The CDR3 has 18 residues. CDR3 amino acids: CASSRRLGLAGAQETQYF. DNA for the CDR3: TGTGCCAGCAGTCGCCGCCTCGGACTAGCGGGAGCACAAGAGACCCAGTACTTC.